This entry lists 10 T cell receptor beta chains sequenced from one sample in a study of blood T cells in healthy people across ages. Sample-barcoded 5' priming and a J-beta primer mix drove a second PCR of roughly 7 to 11 cycles. A single record per CDR3 protein comes from TCRdb applying MiXCR to the 5' RACE reads. The data contain approximately 2,000,000 distinct CDR3 sequences, around 42% of them singletons. Material: blood. The receptors here all came from a human donor in good health.

This clonotype occurred a few times. The chain combines TRBV7-3 with TRBJ2-1; TRBD2 agrees at 12 bases. The germline CDR1 and CDR2 sequences are SGHTA and FQGTGA. The CDR3 has 18 amino acids. With V trimmed by 4 bases and J by 4 bases, 11 bases remained unmatched. Written as DNA, the CDR3 is TGTGCCAGCAGCTCACTGGGTGCGACTAGCGGGGGATACAATGAGCAGTTCTTC. Its protein product is CASSSLGATSGGYNEQFF.

This clonotype was seen a few times. The chain links TRBV25-1 to TRBJ2-1; 9 bases fit TRBD1. This CDR3 has 15 amino acids. CDR1 MGHDK and CDR2 SYGVNS come from the germline V gene. With V trimmed by 4 bases and J by 6 bases, 7 bases remained unmatched. CDR3 sequence: CASSVPGQGSNEQFF. DNA of the CDR3: TGTGCCAGCAGTGTTCCGGGACAGGGTTCCAATGAGCAGTTCTTC.

This clonotype was counted between two and nine times. This chain joins TRBV5-1 and TRBJ2-3; D tentatively reads TRBD1 or TRBD2 (5 bases each). The V end lost 4 bases, the J end lost 6 bases, and 12 bases lay between the germline ends. The length of the CDR3 is 13 residues. Germline V lookup: CDR1 SGHRS, CDR2 YFSETQ. CDR3 bases: TGCGCCAGCAGCAGCCTTGAGGGGGATACGCAGTATTTT. Its protein product is CASSSLEGDTQYF.

This chain links TRBV9 with TRBJ2-1; TRBD1 matches 9 bases. CDR1 is SGDLS and CDR2 is YYNGEE in the germline V gene. The V gene end was trimmed by 1 base and the J gene end by 13 bases; junction bases not matched to a gene: 12. This CDR3 is 15 amino acids long. This CDR3 is CASSVMRQGEETQFF. The CDR3 bases are TGTGCCAGCAGCGTAATGAGACAGGGGGAAGAGACCCAGTTCTTC. Drawing the rest from reference TRBV9 and TRBJ2-1, the complete variable domain is DSGVTQTPKHLITATGQRVTLRCSPRSGDLSVYWYQQSLDQGLQFLIQYYNGEERAKGNILERFSAQQFPDLHSELNLSSLELGDSALYFCASSVMRQGEETQFFGPGTRLTVL.

The CDR3 nucleotides are TGCAGTGCCAACGAGGGGGGCGGATATGGCTACACCTTC. Translated: CSANEGGGYGYTF. The J gene is TRBJ1-2, the V gene TRBV20-1, with D possibly being TRBD1 (6 bases). The V and J ends lost 6 bases and 5 bases respectively, with 16 bases between them. Germline CDR1 DFQATT, CDR2 SNEGSKA (reference sequence). The CDR3 extends over 13 amino acids.

This clonotype was found a few times. V gene TRBV3-1 combines with J gene TRBJ2-1, with a weak D call TRBD2 (6 bases). The germline V gene encodes CDR1 LGHDT and CDR2 YNNKEL (reference sequence). V lost 1 base, J lost 10 bases, and 11 bases lay in between. This CDR3 contains 13 residues. The CDR3 nucleotides read TGTGCCAGCAGCCAAGGTTTACGGGGGGAGCAGTTCTTC. Protein sequence: CASSQGLRGEQFF.

The chain uses TRBV14 and TRBJ1-1, with a possible D match to TRBD1 (6 bases). Trimming cost V 3 bases and J 6 bases, with 17 bases left between them. Germline V gene sequence: CDR1 SGHDN, CDR2 FVKESK. The CDR3 loop spans 15 amino acids. CDR3 residues: CASSQRRTGLAEAFF. CDR3 nucleotides: TGTGCCAGCAGCCAGAGGAGAACAGGGTTGGCTGAAGCTTTCTTT.

The chain has TRBV20-1 and TRBJ2-4; 7 bases match TRBD2. Per germline, CDR1 DFQATT and CDR2 SNEGSKA (reference sequence). The CDR3 has 16 residues. With 3 bases clipped from V and 13 bases from J, the junction kept 21 bases outside the gene matches. CDR3 sequence: CSASRPVGGSYNEQYF. CDR3 DNA: TGCAGTGCTAGCCGTCCAGTCGGGGGGTCCTACAATGAGCAGTACTTC.

The V gene is TRBV10-3, the J gene TRBJ2-3; 8 bases are shared with TRBD2. The CDR3 is made up of 14 amino acids. Per germline, CDR1 ENHRY and CDR2 SYGVKD. With V trimmed by 6 bases and J by 0 bases, 2 bases remained unmatched. The CDR3 protein is CAIRGLASTDTQYF. CDR3 nucleotides: TGTGCCATCAGAGGACTAGCTAGCACAGATACGCAGTATTTT.

Details on this clonotype: The junction departs from germline at one end; a sequencing error may be responsible. V is TRBV18 and J is TRBJ2-6, with 7 positions matching TRBD1. Germline V lookup: CDR1 KGHSH, CDR2 LQKENI. The CDR3 sequence is 16 residues long. DNA for the CDR3: TGTGCCAGCCCACCAGAGGGGGCCCCTGGGGCCAACGTCCTGACTTTC. It encodes CASPPEGAPGANVLTF. Filled out from reference TRBV18 and TRBJ2-6, the complete variable domain reads NAGVMQNPRHLVRRRGQEARLRCSPMKGHSHVYWYRQLPEEGLKFMVYLQKENIIDESGMPKERFSAEFPKEGPSILRIQQVVRGDSAAYFCASPPEGAPGANVLTFGAGSRLTVL.